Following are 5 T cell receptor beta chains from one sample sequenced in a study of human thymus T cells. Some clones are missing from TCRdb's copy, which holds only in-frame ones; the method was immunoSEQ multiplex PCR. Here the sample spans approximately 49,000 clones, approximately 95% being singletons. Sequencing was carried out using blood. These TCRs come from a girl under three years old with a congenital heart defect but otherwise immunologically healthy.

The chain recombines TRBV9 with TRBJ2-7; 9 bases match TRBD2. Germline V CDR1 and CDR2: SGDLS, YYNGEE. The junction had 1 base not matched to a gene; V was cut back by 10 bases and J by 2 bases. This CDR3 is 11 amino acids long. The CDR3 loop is CAAGGAYEQYF. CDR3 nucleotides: TGTGCCGCGGGAGGGGCCTACGAGCAGTACTTC.

This chain's CDR3 is CASSLGVAGGPTDTQYF. The CDR3 DNA is TGTGCCAGCAGCTTGGGGGTAGCGGGAGGACCTACAGATACGCAGTATTTT. The chain combines TRBV5-6 with TRBJ2-3; 10 bases match TRBD2. CDR3 length equals 17 residues. From germline, CDR1 is SGHDT and CDR2 YYEEEE. Trimming took 0 bases from V and 3 from J; bases not matched to a gene: 7.

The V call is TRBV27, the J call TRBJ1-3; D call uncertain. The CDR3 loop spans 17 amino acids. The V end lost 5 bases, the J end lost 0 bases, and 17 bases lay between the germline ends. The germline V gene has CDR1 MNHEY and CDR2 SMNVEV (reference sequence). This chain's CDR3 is CASSRWAPRSSGNTIYF. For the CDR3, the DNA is TGTGCCAGCAGTAGGTGGGCGCCCCGGAGCTCTGGAAACACCATATATTTT.

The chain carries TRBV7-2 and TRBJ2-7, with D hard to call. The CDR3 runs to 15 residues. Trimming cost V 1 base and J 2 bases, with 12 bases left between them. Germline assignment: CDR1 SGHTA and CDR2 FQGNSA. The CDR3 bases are TGTGCCAGCAGCTTAGGGGTTGGCCGGACCTACGAGCAGTACTTC. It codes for CASSLGVGRTYEQYF.

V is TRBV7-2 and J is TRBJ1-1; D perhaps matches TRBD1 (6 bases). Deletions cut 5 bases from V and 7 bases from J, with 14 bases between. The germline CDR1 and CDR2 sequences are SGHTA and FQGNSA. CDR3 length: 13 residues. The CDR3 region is CASSPAGAGEAFF. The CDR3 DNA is TGTGCCAGCAGCCCTGCAGGGGCGGGTGAAGCTTTCTTT.